One sample yielded the 6 T cell receptor beta chains listed below, sequenced in a study of T-cell reconstitution after alpha-beta-depleted transplantation in children. Preparation of the TCRbeta library was carried out with unique molecular identifiers. TCRdb used MiXCR to reprocess the PCR reads, holding one entry per CDR3 protein. The sample lists 60,000 to 100,000 distinct CDR3 sequences, 15% to 20% occurring once. The specimen comprised PBMCs, mostly from graft donor cells, sampled 360 days after TCRalphabeta/CD19-depleted stem cell transplant. These receptors came from a male patient under 10 years old who had a stem cell transplant for acute lymphoblastic leukemia, so the T cells may come from the graft donor.

The chain recombines TRBV10-3 with TRBJ1-3, with D uncertain. V dropped 7 bases and J dropped 0 bases, with 7 bases sitting between them. CDR3 length: 13 residues. Per germline, CDR1 ENHRY and CDR2 SYGVKD. In DNA, the CDR3 is TGTGCCATCACACAGAGCTCTGGAAACACCATATATTTT. Protein sequence: CAITQSSGNTIYF.

The V gene is TRBV12-3 or TRBV12-4, the J gene TRBJ2-1, with 8 bases aligning to TRBD2. The CDR3 length is 15 residues. V gave up 6 bases and J gave up 2 bases; unmatched junction bases: 6. Here the CDR3 DNA reads TGTGCCAGCAGCCTGGTTAGCGGGGCCTACAATGAGCAGTTCTTC. As protein: CASSLVSGAYNEQFF.

This clonotype was counted many times. This CDR3 reads CASSHPGQEVDTQYF. The CDR3, as DNA: TGCGCCAGCAGCCACCCGGGACAGGAGGTAGATACGCAGTATTTT. V is TRBV4-1 and J is TRBJ2-3; 8 nucleotides agree with TRBD1. V lost 3 bases to trimming and J lost 5 bases; unmatched junction nucleotides: 7. Germline V gene lookup returns CDR1 MGHRA and CDR2 YSYEKL. The CDR3 length is 15 residues.

This chain connects TRBV4-2 to TRBJ2-6; possibly TRBD1 for D (6 bases). This CDR3 is 17 amino acids long. V was shortened by 4 bases and J by 1 base, with 14 bases between the two germline ends. The germline V gene encodes CDR1 LGHNA and CDR2 YNFKEQ. The CDR3 sequence is CASSPIQGWSGANVLTF. The CDR3 DNA is TGTGCCAGCAGCCCGATTCAGGGGTGGTCTGGGGCCAACGTCCTGACTTTC.

This clonotype was counted a few times. The chain couples TRBV6-5 to TRBJ2-1; tentatively, D is TRBD1 or TRBD2 (7 bases each). The CDR3 covers 16 residues. The germline V gene has CDR1 MNHEY and CDR2 SVGAGI. The V and J ends lost 2 bases and 5 bases respectively, with 16 bases between them. CDR3 bases: TGTGCCAGCAGTTACGCGACAGGGAGGGTACACAATGAGCAGTTCTTC. The encoded protein is CASSYATGRVHNEQFF.

The rearrangement links TRBV7-2 to TRBJ2-7; possibly TRBD1 for D (6 bases). The CDR3 covers 18 residues. CDR1 and CDR2 (germline): SGHTA, FQGNSA. V lost 0 bases, J lost 4 bases, and 22 bases lay in between. CDR3 in amino acids: CASSLAGRDIPMGYEQYF. In DNA form, the CDR3 reads TGTGCCAGCAGCTTAGCGGGCAGGGACATACCTATGGGATACGAGCAGTACTTC.